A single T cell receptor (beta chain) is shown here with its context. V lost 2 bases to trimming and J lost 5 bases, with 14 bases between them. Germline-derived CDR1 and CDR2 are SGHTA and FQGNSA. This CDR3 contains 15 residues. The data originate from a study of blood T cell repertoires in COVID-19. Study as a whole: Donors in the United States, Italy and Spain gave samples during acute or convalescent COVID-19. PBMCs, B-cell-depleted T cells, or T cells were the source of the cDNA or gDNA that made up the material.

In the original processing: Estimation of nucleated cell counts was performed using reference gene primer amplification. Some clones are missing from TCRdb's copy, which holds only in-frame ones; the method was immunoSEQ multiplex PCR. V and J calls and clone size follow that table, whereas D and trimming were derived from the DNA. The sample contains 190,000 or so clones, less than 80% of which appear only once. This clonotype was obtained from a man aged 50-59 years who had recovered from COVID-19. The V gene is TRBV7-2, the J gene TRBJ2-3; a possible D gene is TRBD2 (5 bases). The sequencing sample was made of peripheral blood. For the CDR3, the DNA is TGTGCCAGCAGCTTAATGGGCCTAGCAATAGATACGCAGTATTTT. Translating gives CASSLMGLAIDTQYF.